The 27 T cell receptor beta chains reported below all come from one sample, sequenced in a study of T cell responses to AZD1222 COVID-19 vaccine. Some clones are missing from TCRdb's copy, which holds only in-frame ones; the method was immunoSEQ multiplex PCR. The table has some 140,000 clones, more than 90% seen once. This specimen was peripheral blood, taken 28 days after the second AZD1222 dose. The receptors derive from an adult who received the AZD1222 COVID-19 vaccine.

This clone is a singleton in its sample. The chain joins TRBV11-3 to TRBJ2-5, with no clear D. The V end lost 5 bases, the J end lost 5 bases, and 9 bases lay between the germline ends. Per the germline V gene, CDR1 is SGHNT and CDR2 is YENEEA. This CDR3 spans 12 amino acids. CDR3 amino acids: CASSLSPETQYF. CDR3 bases: TGTGCCAGCAGCCTTTCCCCCGAGACCCAGTACTTC.

This clone was observed a few times. The CDR3: CASSSRRGSGELFF. For the CDR3, the DNA is TGTGCCAGCAGCTCAAGGAGAGGCTCCGGGGAGCTGTTTTTT. This chain connects TRBV7-2 to TRBJ2-2; D is unclear. CDR3 length equals 14 residues. The ends were cut back, 4 bases at V and 6 bases at J, with 12 bases in the middle. Germline CDR1 and CDR2: SGHTA and FQGNSA.

The gene calls are TRBV6-5 and TRBJ1-5, with 10 nucleotides matching TRBD1. CDR1 is MNHEY and CDR2 is SVGAGI in the germline V gene. J gave up 4 bases and V 5 bases, and 5 bases lay outside the gene matches. The length of the CDR3 is 15 residues. In DNA, the CDR3 is TGTGCCAGCAGTCCGTGGACAGGGGGTAATCAGCCCCAGCATTTT. Translation: CASSPWTGGNQPQHF.

This clone was picked up a small number of times. The chain combines TRBV4-1 with TRBJ1-6; unclear D gene. The V end lost 1 base, the J end lost 9 bases, and 13 bases lay between the germline ends. The germline V gene has CDR1 MGHRA and CDR2 YSYEKL. The CDR3 covers 15 residues. CDR3 loop: CASSQGHLIGSPLHF. The CDR3 DNA reads TGCGCCAGCAGCCAAGGGCACCTCATAGGTTCACCCCTCCACTTT.

The CDR3 region has the DNA TGTGCCAGCAGCTGGGGACAGGGGGCTGGTGAAGCTTTCTTT. Its protein product is CASSWGQGAGEAFF. The chain recombines TRBV11-3 with TRBJ1-1; 12 bases fit TRBD1. The V gene's germline CDR1 is SGHNT and CDR2 YENEEA. CDR3 length: 14 residues. Germline trimming cut 4 bases from V and 7 bases from J; bases unmatched to any gene: 4.

CDR3 in DNA: TGTGCCAGCAGCTTAGTAGGAGTCTATAATTCACCCCTCCACTTT. The encoded protein is CASSLVGVYNSPLHF. The V gene is TRBV7-2, the J gene TRBJ1-6; D call uncertain. The CDR3 is made up of 15 amino acids. CDR1 is SGHTA, CDR2 FQGNSA, per germline. The V and J ends lost 1 base and 3 bases respectively, with 7 bases between them.

The V gene is TRBV5-4, the J gene TRBJ2-1; a weak D match, TRBD1 (6 bases). This CDR3 comprises 15 residues. CDR1 and CDR2 from the germline V gene are SGHNT and YYREEE (reference sequence). The V end lost 0 bases, the J end lost 5 bases, and 12 bases lay between the germline ends. CDR3 protein: CASSLDLAGDNEQFF. The CDR3, as DNA: TGTGCCAGCAGCTTGGATTTGGCAGGGGACAATGAGCAGTTCTTC.

This sequence joins TRBV6-5 and TRBJ1-1; TRBD1 is a possible D gene (5 bases). Germline lookup yields CDR1 MNHEY and CDR2 SVGAGI. CDR3 length: 14 amino acids. V was cut by 5 bases and J by 7 bases, with 17 bases left in between. CDR3 bases: TGTGCCAGCAGTATCCGGGCGGGGCGGGTTGAAGCTTTCTTT. Its translation: CASSIRAGRVEAFF.

The chain is built from TRBV7-9 and TRBJ2-7, with D tentatively TRBD2 (7 bases). This CDR3 region has 15 residues. Germline CDR1 and CDR2: SEHNR and FQNEAQ (reference sequence). V lost 5 bases to trimming and J lost 1 base, with 15 bases between them. The CDR3 spells CASSPQGRGSYEQYF. The CDR3, as DNA: TGTGCCAGCAGCCCCCAGGGGAGGGGGTCCTACGAGCAGTACTTC.

This chain joins TRBV20-1 and TRBJ2-3; D gene unclear. The V and J ends lost 6 bases and 4 bases respectively, with 8 bases between them. In germline, CDR1 is DFQATT, CDR2 SNEGSKA (reference sequence). The CDR3 is 11 amino acids. The CDR3 nucleotides read TGCAGTGCCACCGGATCAGATACGCAGTATTTT. Translated, it gives CSATGSDTQYF.

The chain combines TRBV2 with TRBJ1-1; D may be TRBD1 (6 bases). The CDR3 has 14 residues. V lost 8 bases to trimming and J lost 0 bases, with 13 bases between them. Germline values: CDR1 SNHLY, CDR2 FYNNEI. CDR3: CASGVGQVNTEAFF. As DNA, the CDR3 is TGTGCCAGCGGGGTGGGACAAGTGAACACTGAAGCTTTCTTT.

The chain links TRBV27 to TRBJ1-5; D perhaps matches TRBD1 (6 bases). Germline assignment: CDR1 MNHEY and CDR2 SMNVEV (reference sequence). Trimming took off 1 base at V and 2 bases at J, with 18 bases between the two ends. CDR3 length: 18 residues. CDR3 bases: TGTGCCAGCAGTTTATTCCCCCCTACAGGGCTTGGCAATCAGCCCCAGCATTTT. Residues: CASSLFPPTGLGNQPQHF.

The genes are TRBV2 and TRBJ2-7, with unresolved D. Trimming shortened V by 9 bases and J by 0 bases, and 12 bases separated the two germline ends. Germline V gene lookup returns CDR1 SNHLY and CDR2 FYNNEI. The CDR3 is 13 residues long. CDR3 residues: CARGSQSSYEQYF. The CDR3 nucleotides are TGTGCCAGAGGCAGTCAGAGCTCCTACGAGCAGTACTTC.

This chain joins TRBV30 and TRBJ1-6, with a weak D call TRBD1 (5 bases). V was cut by 1 base and J by 7 bases, with 8 bases left in between. The CDR3 runs to 13 residues. CDR1 is GTSNPN, CDR2 SVGIG, per germline (reference sequence). The CDR3 here is CAWSGGGNSPLHF. The CDR3 coding sequence is TGTGCCTGGAGTGGGGGCGGGAATTCACCCCTCCACTTT. Drawing the rest from reference TRBV30 and TRBJ1-6, the complete variable domain is SQTIHQWPATLVQPVGSPLSLECTVEGTSNPNLYWYRQAAGRGLQLLFYSVGIGQISSEVPQNLSASRPQDRQFILSSKKLLLSDSGFYLCAWSGGGNSPLHFGNGTRLTVT.

The chain has TRBV18 and TRBJ1-5; weak D call: TRBD1 (5 bases). The CDR3 has 14 residues. Germline CDR1 and CDR2: KGHSH and LQKENI. Trimming removed 6 bases at V and 0 bases at J, with 9 bases between. The DNA for the CDR3 is TGTGCCAGCTCCACGGGGGATAGCAATCAGCCCCAGCATTTT. It yields the protein CASSTGDSNQPQHF.

The V and J genes are TRBV5-1 and TRBJ1-1; possibly TRBD1 for D (6 bases). This CDR3 has 14 amino acids. Germline CDR1 is SGHRS and CDR2 is YFSETQ. V was shortened by 7 bases and J by 3 bases, with 16 bases between the two germline ends. The CDR3 loop is CASRQGRGYTEAFF. In DNA form, the CDR3 reads TGCGCCAGCCGCCAAGGCAGGGGATACACTGAAGCTTTCTTT. Complete variable domain (other parts from reference TRBV5-1 and TRBJ1-1): KAGVTQTPRYLIKTRGQQVTLSCSPISGHRSVSWYQQTPGQGLQFLFEYFSETQRNKGNFPGRFSGRQFSNSRSEMNVSTLELGDSALYLCASRQGRGYTEAFFGQGTRLTVV.

By proportion, this clone is medium-sized. The V call is TRBV2, the J call TRBJ1-1; D is perhaps TRBD1 (5 bases). CDR3 length equals 13 residues. Per germline, CDR1 SNHLY and CDR2 FYNNEI. V lost 8 bases to trimming and J lost 1 base, with 11 bases between them. CDR3 nucleotides: TGTGCCAGCGGGGCTTGGGGGAACACTGAAGCTTTCTTT. Translating it yields CASGAWGNTEAFF.

This chain uses TRBV9 with TRBJ1-5; D unclear. V lost 0 bases, J lost 9 bases, and 10 bases lay in between. CDR1 is SGDLS and CDR2 is YYNGEE in the germline V gene. This CDR3 comprises 13 residues. The CDR3 DNA sequence: TGTGCCAGCAGCGTAGTGACCCATGGGCCCCAGCATTTT. It encodes CASSVVTHGPQHF.

The V and J genes are TRBV5-1 and TRBJ1-1; TRBD1 matches at 8 bases. With 7 bases clipped from V and 1 base from J, the junction kept 6 bases outside the gene matches. Germline loops: CDR1 SGHRS, CDR2 YFSETQ. The CDR3 is 14 residues long. The CDR3 DNA is TGCGCCAGCGGCCGTGGACAGGGGAACACTGAAGCTTTCTTT. Its protein product is CASGRGQGNTEAFF.

The chain joins TRBV29-1 to TRBJ1-1; D gene uncertain. The CDR3 has 15 amino acids. The V end lost 4 bases, the J end lost 1 base, and 16 bases lay between the germline ends. CDR1 is SQVTM and CDR2 is ANQGSEA in the germline V gene. CDR3 amino acids: CSVAGPTQPNTEAFF. In DNA form, the CDR3 reads TGCAGCGTTGCCGGGCCTACACAGCCGAACACTGAAGCTTTCTTT.

The V call is TRBV7-2, the J call TRBJ1-2, with 11 bases lining up with TRBD1. Trimming at V came to 3 bases and at J to 10 bases, leaving 4 bases not matched to a gene. The CDR3 spans 13 residues. From germline, CDR1 is SGHTA and CDR2 FQGNSA. This CDR3 is CASSFGTGGYYTF. In nucleotides, the CDR3 is TGTGCCAGCAGCTTCGGGACAGGGGGATACTACACCTTC.

This chain joins TRBV29-1 and TRBJ1-2; 8 nucleotides agree with TRBD1. CDR1 and CDR2 (germline): SQVTM, ANQGSEA. CDR3 length: 13 residues. Unmatched junction bases numbered 3, after V lost 5 bases and J lost 1 base. The CDR3 DNA is TGCAGCGTTAGCGGACAGGGTAACTATGGCTACACCTTC. Translating it yields CSVSGQGNYGYTF.

The V gene is TRBV5-1, the J gene TRBJ1-4, with TRBD1 identical over 8 bases. This CDR3 spans 18 amino acids. CDR1 and CDR2 from the germline V gene are SGHRS and YFSETQ. Trimming removed 0 bases from V and 7 bases from J; junction bases left unmatched: 14. In DNA, the CDR3 is TGCGCCAGCAGCTTGGCCTGGCAGGGGGCGCGGGGTAGTGAAAAACTGTTTTTT. Translation: CASSLAWQGARGSEKLFF.

This chain uses TRBV6-6 with TRBJ1-5, with TRBD1 matching 8 bases. In germline, CDR1 is MNHNY, CDR2 SVGAGI (reference sequence). The CDR3 is made up of 15 amino acids. J was trimmed by 10 bases and V by 0 bases; bases with no gene match: 8. Written as DNA, the CDR3 is TGTGCCAGCAGTTACTCGAACAGGGGGACCCCTCCCCAGCATTTT. Translating it yields CASSYSNRGTPPQHF.

The V call is TRBV6-1, the J call TRBJ2-7; possibly TRBD1 for D (5 bases). Trimming took 2 bases from V and 2 from J, leaving 13 bases between them. This CDR3 has 15 amino acids. Germline values: CDR1 MNHNS, CDR2 SASEGT. The CDR3 bases are TGTGCCAGCAGTGAACGGCAGGGCTCTACCTACGAGCAGTACTTC. Protein: CASSERQGSTYEQYF.

The V call is TRBV4-3, the J call TRBJ1-3; possibly TRBD1 for D (5 bases). V was cut by 3 bases and J by 15 bases, with 21 bases left in between. The CDR3 has 14 residues. Germline lookup yields CDR1 LGHNA and CDR2 YSLEER. The CDR3 DNA reads as TGCGCCAGCAGCCAGGCCCTAGGGGCCATGCCCAGATATTTT. It translates to CASSQALGAMPRYF.

This clone is a singleton in its sample. The chain is built from TRBV10-3 and TRBJ1-2; TRBD1 matches 7 bases. Trimming removed 6 bases from V and 8 bases from J; junction bases left unmatched: 9. The CDR3 spans 13 residues. From germline, CDR1 is ENHRY and CDR2 SYGVKD. This CDR3 is CAISPQGTGGYTF. In DNA, the CDR3 is TGTGCCATCAGCCCACAGGGGACGGGGGGCTACACCTTC.